This TCR beta chain was profiled in a study of kidney transplant recipient with SARS-CoV-2 infection. The CDR3 runs to 14 residues. CDR1 and CDR2 from the germline V gene are MGHRA and YSYEKL. Trimming left V 3 bases short and J 7 bases short, with 15 bases between. MiXCR, run by TCRdb on the reads, gives a single entry per CDR3 protein. Found here are 250,000 or so distinct CDR3 sequences, less than 35% of them singletons; the top ten hold around 6.8%. In the case of this clonotype: A read error is possible here, since a much larger clone lies one base away.

The sequencing here drew on a blood sample, taken at baseline and between days 110 and 120 from a kidney transplant recipient. The V gene is TRBV4-1, the J gene TRBJ1-1; D ambiguous. This clonotype originated in a male patient aged 25-45 years who had COVID-19 and was a kidney transplant recipient. Some of the T cells might come from the graft donor. CDR3 amino acids: CASSHSQRRLEAFF. The CDR3 coding sequence is TGCGCCAGCAGCCACAGCCAAAGACGTCTTGAAGCTTTCTTT.